This T cell receptor (beta chain) is from a study of long-term antiretroviral therapy in people with HIV. Findings and caveats of the study: Comparison with controls showed narrower CDR3 length ranges in HIV repertoires.

The assay, immunoSEQ v3.0, was run at survey level. The table came from immunoSEQ multiplex PCR; TCRdb's copy has only in-frame clones and leaves some out. The sample records 9,500 to 15,000 clones, about 80% being singletons. This clone showed up just once. What it binds is not known. Germline assignment: CDR1 SEHNR and CDR2 FQNEAQ (reference sequence). With V trimmed by 1 base and J by 6 bases, 4 bases remained unmatched. This CDR3 region has 14 residues. The sequenced sample was unsorted PBMCs, obtained around 3.1 years before starting antiretroviral therapy. The chain combines TRBV7-9 with TRBJ2-3, with TRBD1 identical over 7 bases. This TCR derives from a man aged 40-49 years with HIV. CDR3 sequence reads: CASSLGMTGDTQYF. The CDR3 DNA is TGTGCCAGCAGCTTAGGGATGACAGGGGATACGCAGTATTTT.